The clone carrying this T cell receptor (beta chain) has at least ten counts. Antigen: not known. An end of the junction differs from the germline gene, which may be a read error. The germline V gene has CDR1 MDHEN and CDR2 SYDVKM. CDR3 length equals 12 residues. The record originates from a study of T cell repertoires in cytomegalovirus infection. General observations from the study: Across the ex vivo response, the dominant clonotypes were HLA-C-restricted CMV-specific TCR beta clonotypes.

TCRdb redid the calling of the reads with MiXCR, one entry per CDR3 protein. This table holds about 300,000 distinct CDR3 sequences, around 10% found once. The sequenced material came from PBMCs. V and J are TRBV28 and TRBJ1-5; 9 bases fit TRBD1. The receptor was isolated from a human donor in good health (CMV status not recorded). Some clones in this sample may be carry-over from other donors' samples. Written as DNA, the CDR3 is TGTGCCAGCAGTTTAAACCGGGACAGGGCTCTTTTT. Amino acid sequence: CASSLNRDRALF. The variable domain in full, completed from reference TRBV28 and TRBJ1-5, reads DVKVTQSSRYLVKRTGEKVFLECVQDMDHENMFWYRQDPGLGLRLIYFSYDVKMKEKGDIPEGYSVSREKKERFSLILESASTNQTSMYLCASSLNRDRALFGDGTRLSIL.